This TCR beta chain was sequenced during a study of blood T cells in healthy people across ages. The use of a sample-barcoded 5' primer and a J-beta primer mix characterized a second PCR of roughly 6 to 12 cycles. TCRdb reprocessed the 5' RACE reads with MiXCR, giving one entry per CDR3 protein. The data hold about 1.6 million distinct CDR3 sequences, with about 31% observed a single time. The V gene's germline CDR1 is LGHDT and CDR2 YNNKEL (reference sequence). The V and J ends lost 1 base and 6 bases respectively, with 9 bases between them. CDR3 size: 13 residues. The chain has TRBV3-1 and TRBJ1-1; D is undetermined. Sequencing was carried out using blood. The TCR sequence derives from a woman between 25 and 40 years old in good health. CDR3 sequence reads: CASSQVGYAEAFF. CDR3 bases: TGTGCCAGCAGCCAAGTGGGTTACGCTGAAGCTTTCTTT.